This T cell receptor beta chain was retrieved from a study of CD8+ T cells in alopecia areata. Treatment given: oral pan-JAK inhibitor, 5-10 mg twice daily. This CDR3 is built from 10 residues. Between the trimmed V and J ends, which lost 7 bases and 6 bases, there was a span of 9 bases. CDR1 is SQVTM, CDR2 ANQGSEA, per germline. Sequencing used cDNA as its template, made by extracting RNA and reverse transcribing it. Generated by immunoSEQ multiplex PCR, the TCRdb table keeps only in-frame clones and is missing some. Among some 240,000 clones, roughly 56% were seen once, and the ten largest hold around 1.5%.

The source of this sequence is a human donor with alopecia areata. Sample: CD4+ T cells sorted from blood, taken at week 4, from a patient treated with tofacitinib. The chain joins TRBV29-1 to TRBJ1-1; D might be TRBD1 (6 bases). For the CDR3, the DNA is TGCAGCGGGTCAGGGGCTGAAGCTTTCTTT. This codes for CSGSGAEAFF.